Sequencing of this TCR beta chain was carried out in a study of T cell responses to AZD1222 COVID-19 vaccine. Some clones are missing from TCRdb's copy, which holds only in-frame ones; the method was immunoSEQ multiplex PCR. The repertoire holds more than 80,000 clones, with 85% to 90% as singletons. The CDR3 is made up of 14 amino acids. V lost 4 bases and J lost 4, with 14 bases in between. CDR1 and CDR2 from the germline V gene are LNHDA and SQIVND (reference sequence). The sequenced sample was peripheral blood, obtained 28 days after the second AZD1222 dose. The receptor's source is an adult who received the AZD1222 COVID-19 vaccine. The rearrangement uses TRBV19 and TRBJ2-7; TRBD1 is a possible D gene (5 bases). The CDR3 protein is CASSTTGVSYEQYF. CDR3 DNA sequence: TGTGCCAGTAGTACAACAGGAGTATCTTACGAGCAGTACTTC.